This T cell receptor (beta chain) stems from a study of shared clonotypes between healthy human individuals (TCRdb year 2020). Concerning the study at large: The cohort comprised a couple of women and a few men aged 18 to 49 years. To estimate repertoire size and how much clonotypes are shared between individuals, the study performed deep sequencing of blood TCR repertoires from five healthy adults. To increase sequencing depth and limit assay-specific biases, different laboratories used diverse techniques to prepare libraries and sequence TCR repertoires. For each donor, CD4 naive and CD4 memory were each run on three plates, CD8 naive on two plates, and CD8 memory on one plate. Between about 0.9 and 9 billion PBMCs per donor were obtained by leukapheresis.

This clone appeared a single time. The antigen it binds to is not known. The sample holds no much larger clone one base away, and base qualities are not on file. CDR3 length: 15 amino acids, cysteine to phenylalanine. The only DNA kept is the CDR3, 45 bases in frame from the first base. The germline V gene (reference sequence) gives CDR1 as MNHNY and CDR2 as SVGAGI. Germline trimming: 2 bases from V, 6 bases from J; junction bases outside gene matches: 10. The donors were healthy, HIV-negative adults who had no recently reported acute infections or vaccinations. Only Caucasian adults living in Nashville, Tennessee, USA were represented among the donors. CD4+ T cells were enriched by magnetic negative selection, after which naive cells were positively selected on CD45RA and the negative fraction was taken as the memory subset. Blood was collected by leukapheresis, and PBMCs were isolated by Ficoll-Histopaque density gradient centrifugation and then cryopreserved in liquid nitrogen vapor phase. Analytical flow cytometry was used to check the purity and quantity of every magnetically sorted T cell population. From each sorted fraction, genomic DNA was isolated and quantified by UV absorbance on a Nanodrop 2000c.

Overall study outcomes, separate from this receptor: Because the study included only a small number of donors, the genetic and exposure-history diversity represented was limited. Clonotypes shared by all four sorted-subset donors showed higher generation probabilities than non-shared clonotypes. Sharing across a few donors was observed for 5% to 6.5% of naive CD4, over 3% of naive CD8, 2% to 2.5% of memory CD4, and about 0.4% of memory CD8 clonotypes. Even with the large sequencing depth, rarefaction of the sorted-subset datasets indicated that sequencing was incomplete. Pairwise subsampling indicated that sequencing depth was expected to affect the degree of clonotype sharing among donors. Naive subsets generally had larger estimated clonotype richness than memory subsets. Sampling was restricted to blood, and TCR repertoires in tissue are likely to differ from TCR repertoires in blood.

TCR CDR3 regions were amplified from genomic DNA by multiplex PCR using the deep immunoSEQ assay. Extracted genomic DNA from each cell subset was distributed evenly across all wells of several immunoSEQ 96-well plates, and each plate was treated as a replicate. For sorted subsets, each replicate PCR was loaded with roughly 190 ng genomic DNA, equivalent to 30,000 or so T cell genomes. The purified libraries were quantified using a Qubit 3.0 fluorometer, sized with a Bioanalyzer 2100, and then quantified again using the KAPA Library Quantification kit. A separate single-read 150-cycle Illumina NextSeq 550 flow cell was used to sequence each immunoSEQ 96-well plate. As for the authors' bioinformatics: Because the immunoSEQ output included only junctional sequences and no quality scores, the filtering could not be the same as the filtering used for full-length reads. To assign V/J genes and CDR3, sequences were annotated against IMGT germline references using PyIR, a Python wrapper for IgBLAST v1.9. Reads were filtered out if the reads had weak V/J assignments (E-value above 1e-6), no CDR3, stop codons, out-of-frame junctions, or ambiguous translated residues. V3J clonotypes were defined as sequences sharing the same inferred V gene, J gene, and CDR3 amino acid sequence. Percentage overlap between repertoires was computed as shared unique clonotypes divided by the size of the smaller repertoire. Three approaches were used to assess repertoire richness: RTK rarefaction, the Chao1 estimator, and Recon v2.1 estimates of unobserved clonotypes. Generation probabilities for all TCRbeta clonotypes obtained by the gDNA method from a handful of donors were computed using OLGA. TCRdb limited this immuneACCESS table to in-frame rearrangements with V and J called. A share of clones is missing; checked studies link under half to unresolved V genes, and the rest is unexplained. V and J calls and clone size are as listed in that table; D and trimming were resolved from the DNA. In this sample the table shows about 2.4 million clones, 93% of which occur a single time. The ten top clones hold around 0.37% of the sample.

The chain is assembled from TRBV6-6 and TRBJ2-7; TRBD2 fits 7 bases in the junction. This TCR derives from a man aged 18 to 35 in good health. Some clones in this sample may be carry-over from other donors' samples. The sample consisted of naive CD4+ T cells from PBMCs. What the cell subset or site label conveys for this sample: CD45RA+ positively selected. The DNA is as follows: TGTGCCAGCAGTTACCCGGGGCGGGAGAAGCCCGAGCAGTACTTC. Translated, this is CASSYPGREKPEQYF.